The 18 T cell receptor beta chains listed next were all sequenced from one sample in a study of T cell responses to AZD1222 COVID-19 vaccine. Here immunoSEQ multiplex PCR was the method, and the copy in TCRdb shows in-frame clones only, minus some. The table lists about 140,000 clones, 85% to 95% of them singletons. This sample comprised peripheral blood, obtained on day 0 of MenACWY control vaccination. Receptors originate from an adult in good health.

The genes are TRBV11-2 and TRBJ1-2; 9 positions agree with TRBD1. The ends lost 5 bases at V and 4 bases at J; junction bases unmatched: 8. The CDR3 spans 15 residues. The germline CDR1 and CDR2 sequences are SGHAT and FQNNGV. CDR3 loop: CASSQPTGGIYGYTF. CDR3 DNA: TGTGCCAGCAGCCAGCCGACAGGGGGTATCTATGGCTACACCTTC.

This clone was picked up one time. This chain joins TRBV5-1 and TRBJ1-5, with D tentatively TRBD1 (5 bases). Germline assignment: CDR1 SGHRS and CDR2 YFSETQ. The CDR3 totals 14 residues. V was shortened by 4 bases and J by 9 bases, with 17 bases between the two germline ends. CDR3 nucleotide sequence: TGCGCCAGCAGCCCCGGGCCGGGGGATTTGCCCCAGCATTTT. Translation gives CASSPGPGDLPQHF.

The chain links TRBV6-5 to TRBJ1-6, with D unclear. There are 14 residues in the CDR3. Germline V lookup: CDR1 MNHEY, CDR2 SVGAGI. V was clipped by 6 bases and J by 7 bases, with 13 bases between them. The CDR3 DNA reads as TGTGCCAGCAGGCGGGATGGGTCGAATTCACCCCTCCACTTT. This sequence encodes CASRRDGSNSPLHF.

The gene calls are TRBV19 and TRBJ2-3; maybe TRBD2 (6 bases). Trimming removed 3 bases from V and 2 bases from J, with 9 bases in between. The CDR3 is made up of 14 amino acids. CDR1 LNHDA and CDR2 SQIVND come from the germline V gene (reference sequence). DNA of the CDR3: TGTGCCAGTAGTATGGGACTTAACACAGATACGCAGTATTTT. Its translation is CASSMGLNTDTQYF.

The V and J genes are TRBV5-1 and TRBJ1-4; TRBD1 might be the D (5 bases). CDR3 length: 14 residues. Trimming took 0 bases from V and 6 from J, leaving 9 bases between them. Looked up from germline, CDR1 is SGHRS and CDR2 is YFSETQ. The CDR3, as DNA: TGCGCCAGCAGCTTGGAACCGGGGGATGAAAAACTGTTTTTT. Residues: CASSLEPGDEKLFF.

This clone was observed once. The chain couples TRBV3-1 (or the pseudogene TRBV3-2) to TRBJ1-5; D remains ambiguous. The V gene lost 4 bases and the J gene lost 3 bases, with 4 bases spanning the gap. This CDR3 comprises 12 residues. The germline CDR1 and CDR2 sequences are LGHDT and YNNKEL (reference sequence). Here the CDR3 reads CASSPPNQPQHF. The CDR3 bases are TGTGCCAGCAGCCCCCCCAATCAGCCCCAGCATTTT.

The J gene is TRBJ1-3, the V gene TRBV5-4, with no clear D. V was pared by 9 bases and J by 0 bases, with 13 bases between. The germline V gene encodes CDR1 SGHNT and CDR2 YYREEE (reference sequence). There are 14 residues in the CDR3. CDR3 amino acids: CATLEASSGNTIYF. The CDR3 DNA sequence: TGTGCCACCCTCGAGGCGAGCTCTGGAAACACCATATATTTT.

The chain carries TRBV7-9 and TRBJ2-2, with D perhaps TRBD1 or TRBD2 (5 bases each). The CDR3 sequence is 15 residues long. Germline CDR1 reads SEHNR; CDR2 reads FQNEAQ (reference sequence). V lost 4 bases and J 2 bases, leaving 11 bases between the germline ends. CDR3: CASSYFGGNTGELFF. The CDR3 DNA reads TGTGCCAGCAGCTACTTTGGGGGTAACACCGGGGAGCTGTTTTTT.

The genes are TRBV19 and TRBJ2-2; D ambiguous. The CDR3 spans 12 residues. V lost 9 bases and J 5 bases, leaving 10 bases between the germline ends. The germline V gene has CDR1 LNHDA and CDR2 SQIVND (reference sequence). CDR3 loop: CASRTLTGELFF. The CDR3 DNA is TGTGCCAGCCGAACTTTAACCGGGGAGCTGTTTTTT.

The rearrangement uses TRBV4-2 and TRBJ1-5, with a possible D match to TRBD1 (6 bases). Trimming left V 3 bases short and J 0 bases short, with 6 bases between. From germline, CDR1 is LGHNA and CDR2 YNFKEQ. This CDR3 contains 14 residues. As DNA, the CDR3 is TGTGCCAGCAGCCAGACAGGTAGCAATCAGCCCCAGCATTTT. Amino acid sequence: CASSQTGSNQPQHF.

This chain uses TRBV9 with TRBJ1-2; perhaps TRBD1 as D (5 bases). Germline V lookup: CDR1 SGDLS, CDR2 YYNGEE. The CDR3 is 13 residues long. Trimming shortened V by 3 bases and J by 4 bases, and 10 bases separated the two germline ends. The CDR3 DNA sequence: TGTGCCAGCAGCGCAGGGTTTGGCTATGGCTACACCTTC. Amino acids: CASSAGFGYGYTF.

CDR3 in DNA: TGTGCCAGCAGCTGGGGAAACAGGGGGATCTATGGCTACACCTTC. As protein: CASSWGNRGIYGYTF. J is TRBJ1-2 and V is TRBV5-6; TRBD1 matches at 8 bases. The V gene's germline CDR1 is SGHDT and CDR2 YYEEEE. The CDR3 has 15 residues. V shed 3 bases, J shed 4 bases, and the junction held 8 bases outside the gene matches.

This clone was counted once. V is TRBV10-3 and J is TRBJ1-1, with D possibly being TRBD1 (5 bases). This CDR3 is built from 13 residues. Germline V gene data show CDR1 as ENHRY and CDR2 as SYGVKD. V lost 5 bases and J 0 bases, leaving 7 bases between the germline ends. CDR3 sequence: CAISPDMNTEAFF. CDR3 nucleotides: TGTGCCATCAGTCCGGACATGAACACTGAAGCTTTCTTT.

This clone was recorded once. The V gene is TRBV27, the J gene TRBJ2-1; 14 bases line up with TRBD2. Germline V CDR1 and CDR2: MNHEY, SMNVEV (reference sequence). The V and J ends lost 7 bases and 0 bases, in that order; junction bases with no gene match: 8. The CDR3 length is 18 residues. This CDR3 is CASIPGLAGAVSYNEQFF. The DNA for the CDR3 is TGTGCCAGCATCCCGGGACTAGCGGGAGCGGTCTCCTACAATGAGCAGTTCTTC.

The chain recombines TRBV7-9 with TRBJ2-1; TRBD2 matches at 8 bases. The ends lost 2 bases at V and 4 bases at J; junction bases unmatched: 4. The CDR3 runs to 15 residues. Germline CDR1 and CDR2: SEHNR and FQNEAQ (reference sequence). The CDR3 bases are TGTGCCAGCAGCTTATCAGCGGGAGTTTACAATGAGCAGTTCTTC. Protein sequence: CASSLSAGVYNEQFF.

The chain carries TRBV19 and TRBJ1-2; 7 bases line up with TRBD1. J lost 7 bases, V lost 3 bases, and 11 bases had no gene match. Germline CDR1 and CDR2: LNHDA and SQIVND (reference sequence). The CDR3 consists of 15 residues. The CDR3 DNA follows: TGTGCCAGTAGTATCAGGGTAACAGGGGATCGTGGCTACACCTTC. It is translated as CASSIRVTGDRGYTF.

This clone was seen a few times. The chain carries TRBV7-8 and TRBJ2-7, with D possibly matching TRBD1 (5 bases). Germline assignment: CDR1 SGHVS and CDR2 FQNEAQ. Trimming removed 6 bases at V and 0 bases at J, with 15 bases between. The CDR3 length is 15 residues. For the CDR3, the DNA is TGTGCCAGCAGTCACAGGCGAATGAGCTCCTACGAGCAGTACTTC. Its protein product is CASSHRRMSSYEQYF. Complete variable domain (other parts from reference TRBV7-8 and TRBJ2-7): GAGVSQSPRYKVAKRGQDVALRCDPISGHVSLFWYQQALGQGPEFLTYFQNEAQLDKSGLPSDRFFAERPEGSVSTLKIQRTQQEDSAVYLCASSHRRMSSYEQYFGPGTRLTVT.

The chain links TRBV18 to TRBJ2-2; 12 nucleotides agree with TRBD2. The V gene end was trimmed by 3 bases and the J gene end by 0 bases; junction bases not matched to a gene: 5. Germline loops: CDR1 KGHSH, CDR2 LQKENI. CDR3 length: 18 amino acids. Written as DNA, the CDR3 is TGTGCCAGCTCACCCCAACTAGCGGGAGGATCGAACACCGGGGAGCTGTTTTTT. It codes for CASSPQLAGGSNTGELFF. The entire variable domain, with the rest obtained from reference TRBV18 and TRBJ2-2, is as follows: NAGVMQNPRHLVRRRGQEARLRCSPMKGHSHVYWYRQLPEEGLKFMVYLQKENIIDESGMPKERFSAEFPKEGPSILRIQQVVRGDSAAYFCASSPQLAGGSNTGELFFGEGSRLTVL.